These 23 T cell receptor beta chains originate from one sample sequenced in a study of beta chain features in type 1 diabetes listed by TCRdb under 2018. The library relied on the immunoSEQ multiplex PCR assay. All of the isolated RNA was reverse transcribed with the High Capacity cDNA Reverse Transcription Kit, so expressed TCRB transcripts were sequenced. The table comes from immuneACCESS by way of TCRdb, which keeps in-frame sequences with V and J called. Part of the clones is missing from these tables; in studies checked, under half for an unresolved V gene and the rest for unknown reasons. Recorded for this sample are under 300,000 clones; about 30% of them occurred a single time. The ten largest make up approximately 4% of the sample. Input material: central memory CD4+ T cells from blood. Receptors originate from a man aged 30 to 39 in good health.

The chain is built from TRBV6-5 and TRBJ2-7; D not resolved. The germline V and J ends were trimmed by 0 bases and 2 bases, with 11 bases remaining between them. CDR1 and CDR2 (germline): MNHEY, SVGAGI. The CDR3 sequence is 15 residues long. This CDR3 reads CASSYSRNTPYEQYF. The DNA of the CDR3 is TGTGCCAGCAGTTACTCGAGAAACACCCCCTACGAGCAGTACTTC.

The chain links TRBV20-1 to TRBJ1-1, with D tentatively TRBD1 (6 bases). This CDR3 comprises 10 residues. Germline V gene lookup returns CDR1 DFQATT and CDR2 SNEGSKA (reference sequence). V was clipped by 6 bases and J by 8 bases, with 10 bases between them. CDR3 DNA sequence: TGCAGTGCAGGACAGCTCGAAGCTTTCTTT. It is translated as CSAGQLEAFF.

This chain connects TRBV2 to TRBJ1-3; D may be TRBD1 (5 bases). Germline V CDR1 and CDR2: SNHLY, FYNNEI. This CDR3 has 13 amino acids. V was trimmed by 6 bases and J by 4 bases, leaving 10 bases between them. CDR3 protein: CASRGLAGNTIYF. The CDR3, as DNA: TGTGCCAGCAGGGGGCTGGCCGGAAACACCATATATTTT.

The V gene is TRBV19, the J gene TRBJ1-5; D uncertain. CDR3 length equals 12 residues. V shed 4 bases and J shed 4 bases, with 5 bases lying between them. Germline values: CDR1 LNHDA, CDR2 SQIVND (reference sequence). The CDR3 bases are TGTGCCAGTAGTACACTTAATCAGCCCCAGCATTTT. Translation gives CASSTLNQPQHF. Looking up the rest from reference TRBV19 and TRBJ1-5 gives the full variable domain: DGGITQSPKYLFRKEGQNVTLSCEQNLNHDAMYWYRQDPGQGLRLIYYSQIVNDFQKGDIAEGYSVSREKKESFPLTVTSAQKNPTAFYLCASSTLNQPQHFGDGTRLSIL.

The genes are TRBV7-2 and TRBJ2-7, with 13 bases matching TRBD2. The V segment lost 4 bases and the J segment 0 bases; nucleotides outside the gene matches: 3. This CDR3 contains 16 residues. The germline V gene encodes CDR1 SGHTA and CDR2 FQGNSA. The CDR3 here is CASSSWTSGSSYEQYF. Written as DNA, the CDR3 is TGTGCCAGCAGCTCTTGGACTAGCGGGAGCTCCTACGAGCAGTACTTC.

The rearrangement uses TRBV2 and TRBJ1-5; possibly TRBD1 for D (5 bases). V lost 6 bases, J lost 4 bases, and 13 bases lay in between. The CDR3 contains 14 residues. Germline assignment: CDR1 SNHLY and CDR2 FYNNEI. This CDR3 is CASRRDLENQPQHF. The CDR3 bases are TGTGCCAGCAGGAGGGACTTGGAGAATCAGCCCCAGCATTTT. The variable domain in full, completed from reference TRBV2 and TRBJ1-5, reads EPEVTQTPSHQVTQMGQEVILRCVPISNHLYFYWYRQILGQKVEFLVSFYNNEISEKSEIFDDQFSVERPDGSNFTLKIRSTKLEDSAMYFCASRRDLENQPQHFGDGTRLSIL.

A few counts support this clone. CDR3 region: CASSPAINQPQHF. The CDR3 DNA is TGTGCCAGCAGCCCGGCCATTAATCAGCCCCAGCATTTT. This chain joins TRBV2 and TRBJ1-5; unclear D gene. This CDR3 has 13 amino acids. The V and J ends lost 6 bases and 4 bases respectively, with 10 bases between them. The V gene's germline CDR1 is SNHLY and CDR2 FYNNEI.

There are a few counts of this clone. Distinct nucleotide sequences in the sample also encode this CDR3. The chain has TRBV6-6 and TRBJ2-7; the D gene is possibly TRBD1 (5 bases). In germline, CDR1 is MNHNY, CDR2 SVGAGI (reference sequence). The CDR3 has 14 residues. V was pared by 0 bases and J by 2 bases, with 8 bases between. The CDR3 DNA is TGTGCCAGCAGTTACTCGCAGGGCACCTACGAGCAGTACTTC. Its translation: CASSYSQGTYEQYF.

V usage is TRBV9 and J usage is TRBJ2-1, with D perhaps TRBD1 or TRBD2 (6 bases each). Germline CDR1 is SGDLS and CDR2 is YYNGEE. The V gene lost 0 bases and the J gene lost 12 bases, with 22 bases spanning the gap. The CDR3 length is 16 residues. The CDR3 loop is CASSVDLGGLAEGQFF. The DNA of the CDR3 is TGTGCCAGCAGCGTAGATTTAGGGGGGCTAGCTGAAGGGCAGTTCTTC.

This clone has more than one count but fewer than ten. This chain connects TRBV7-9 to TRBJ2-1, with unresolved D. The CDR3 has 14 residues. The germline V gene has CDR1 SEHNR and CDR2 FQNEAQ (reference sequence). V lost 5 bases, J lost 3 bases, and 11 bases lay in between. The CDR3 DNA follows: TGTGCCAGCAGCCAGGCGGCTATCTACAATGAGCAGTTCTTC. Amino acids: CASSQAAIYNEQFF.

This clone showed up just a few times. The genes are TRBV5-4 and TRBJ2-7, with 7 bases that match TRBD1. CDR3 length: 14 amino acids. The junction had 5 bases not matched to a gene; V was cut back by 2 bases and J by 3 bases. Germline V gene sequence: CDR1 SGHNT, CDR2 YYREEE (reference sequence). The CDR3 DNA reads as TGTGCCAGCAGCTTAGGGGGCCCAAACTACGAGCAGTACTTC. Protein sequence: CASSLGGPNYEQYF.

The chain links TRBV5-1 to TRBJ2-7, with 8 bases identical to TRBD1. CDR3 size: 14 residues. Germline CDR1 is SGHRS and CDR2 is YFSETQ. Unmatched junction bases numbered 4, after V lost 2 bases and J lost 3 bases. This CDR3 reads CASSFTGTGYEQYF. The CDR3 DNA reads as TGCGCCAGCAGCTTCACCGGGACAGGCTACGAGCAGTACTTC.

The chain recombines TRBV5-4 with TRBJ2-5, with 9 bases aligning to TRBD2. Germline V lookup: CDR1 SGHNT, CDR2 YYREEE (reference sequence). The CDR3 runs to 16 residues. Trimming took 3 bases from V and 1 from J; bases not matched to a gene: 7. CDR3 DNA: TGTGCCAGCAGCTCGAAGCGGGGGGCCTCCCAAGAGACCCAGTACTTC. As protein: CASSSKRGASQETQYF.

The sample holds a few counts of this clone. The chain uses TRBV9 and TRBJ2-5; D is possibly TRBD1 (6 bases). The J call may be faulty, since TRBJ2-7 better matches the DNA end. Germline CDR1 is SGDLS and CDR2 is YYNGEE. The CDR3 sequence is 15 residues long. The chain's CDR3 is CASSVGALDTHEQYF. The CDR3 nucleotides are TGTGCCAGCAGCGTGGGGGCCCTGGACACACACGAGCAGTACTTC.

This clone was counted only a few times. J is TRBJ2-2 and V is TRBV10-3; no clear D. The germline V gene has CDR1 ENHRY and CDR2 SYGVKD. The CDR3 spans 12 residues. The V end was cut by 7 bases, the J end by 2 bases, with 5 bases between. The CDR3 is CAITQNTGELFF. The CDR3 coding sequence is TGTGCCATCACCCAAAACACCGGGGAGCTGTTTTTT.

The gene calls are TRBV5-4 and TRBJ1-1; 7 bases map to TRBD1. Germline CDR1 SGHNT, CDR2 YYREEE (reference sequence). This CDR3 spans 15 amino acids. The V segment lost 3 bases and the J segment 1 base; nucleotides outside the gene matches: 6. CDR3 in DNA: TGTGCCAGCAGCTGGGCCGGGACAGCGAACACTGAAGCTTTCTTT. Its protein is CASSWAGTANTEAFF.

This clone was counted a few times. J is TRBJ2-4 and V is TRBV7-2, with D perhaps TRBD1 (6 bases). V was trimmed by 0 bases and J by 7 bases, leaving 13 bases between them. The germline V gene encodes CDR1 SGHTA and CDR2 FQGNSA. CDR3 size: 15 residues. The CDR3: CASSLAHTGSNIQYF. Written as DNA, the CDR3 is TGTGCCAGCAGCTTAGCTCATACAGGGAGCAACATTCAGTACTTC.

The chain is built from TRBV20-1 and TRBJ1-1, with unresolved D. The germline V gene has CDR1 DFQATT and CDR2 SNEGSKA (reference sequence). The CDR3 runs 11 residues. The CDR3 region has the DNA TGCAGCCCTGACAAGAACACTGAAGCTTTCTTT. Its protein product is CSPDKNTEAFF.

The chain recombines TRBV5-6 with TRBJ2-7; 8 bases match TRBD2. Germline CDR1 is SGHDT and CDR2 is YYEEEE. After removal of 1 base from V and 2 bases from J, the junction contained 5 bases not matched to a gene. This CDR3 contains 15 residues. CDR3 in DNA: TGTGCCAGCAGCTTGCAAGCGGGAGTCACCTACGAGCAGTACTTC. This sequence encodes CASSLQAGVTYEQYF.

This clone came up a few times. The same CDR3 also results from other DNA sequences found in this sample. The CDR3 nucleotides are TGCAGCGTGGACAGGGGCACTGAAGCTTTCTTT. Translating it yields CSVDRGTEAFF. This chain connects TRBV29-1 to TRBJ1-1; TRBD1 agrees at 9 bases. The CDR3 is 11 amino acids. Germline lookup yields CDR1 SQVTM and CDR2 ANQGSEA. The V gene end was trimmed by 6 bases and the J gene end by 4 bases; junction bases not matched to a gene: 0.

There are many counts of this clone. The CDR3 nucleotides are TGTGCCACCAGCAGAGATCCCCCCGGGGAGAGCGGGAGTGTCAGCCATGAGCAGTTCTTC. This translates into CATSRDPPGESGSVSHEQFF. The gene calls are TRBV15 and TRBJ2-1; 8 nucleotides agree with TRBD2. Unmatched junction bases numbered 21, after V lost 0 bases and J lost 8 bases. This CDR3 contains 20 residues. Germline loops: CDR1 LNHNV, CDR2 YYDKDF (reference sequence).

This chain connects TRBV7-8 to TRBJ2-7; perhaps TRBD2 as D (6 bases). Trimming removed 4 bases at V and 6 bases at J, with 10 bases between. Germline loops: CDR1 SGHVS, CDR2 FQNEAQ. The CDR3 is made up of 12 amino acids. The CDR3 bases are TGTGCCAGCAGCTCTCACGGGGGCGAGCAGTACTTC. It codes for CASSSHGGEQYF. The variable domain in full, completed from reference TRBV7-8 and TRBJ2-7, reads GAGVSQSPRYKVAKRGQDVALRCDPISGHVSLFWYQQALGQGPEFLTYFQNEAQLDKSGLPSDRFFAERPEGSVSTLKIQRTQQEDSAVYLCASSSHGGEQYFGPGTRLTVT.

This clone was counted only a few times. This chain connects TRBV7-9 to TRBJ2-2; D unresolved. The CDR3 is 14 residues long. Germline V CDR1 and CDR2: SEHNR, FQNEAQ (reference sequence). V was shortened by 5 bases and J by 5 bases, with 12 bases between the two germline ends. The CDR3 DNA follows: TGTGCCAGCAGCCGACTGAACCCAACCGGGGAGCTGTTTTTT. Its translation is CASSRLNPTGELFF.